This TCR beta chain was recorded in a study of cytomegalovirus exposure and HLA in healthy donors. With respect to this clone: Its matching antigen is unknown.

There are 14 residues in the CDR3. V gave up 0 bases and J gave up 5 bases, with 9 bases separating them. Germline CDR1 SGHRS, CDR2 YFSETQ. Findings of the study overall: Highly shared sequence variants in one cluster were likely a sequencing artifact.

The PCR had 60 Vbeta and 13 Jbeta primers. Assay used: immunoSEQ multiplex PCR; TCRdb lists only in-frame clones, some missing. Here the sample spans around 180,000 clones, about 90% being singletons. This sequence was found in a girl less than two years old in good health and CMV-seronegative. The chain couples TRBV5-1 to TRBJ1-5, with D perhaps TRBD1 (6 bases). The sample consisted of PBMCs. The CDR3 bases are TGCGCCAGCAGCTTGGGAGGACAGTATCAGCCCCAGCATTTT. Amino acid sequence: CASSLGGQYQPQHF.